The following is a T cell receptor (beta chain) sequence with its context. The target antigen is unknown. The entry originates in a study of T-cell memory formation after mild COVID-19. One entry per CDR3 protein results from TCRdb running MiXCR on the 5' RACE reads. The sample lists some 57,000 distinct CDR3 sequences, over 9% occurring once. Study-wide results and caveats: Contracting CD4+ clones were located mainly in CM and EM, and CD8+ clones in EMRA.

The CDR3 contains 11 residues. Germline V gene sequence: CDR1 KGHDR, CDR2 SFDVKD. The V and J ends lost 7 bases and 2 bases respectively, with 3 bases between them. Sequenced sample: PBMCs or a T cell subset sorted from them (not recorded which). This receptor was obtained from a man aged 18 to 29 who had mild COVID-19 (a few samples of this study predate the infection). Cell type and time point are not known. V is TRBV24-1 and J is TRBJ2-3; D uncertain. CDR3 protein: CATSNTDTQYF. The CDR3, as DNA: TGTGCCACCAGCAACACAGATACGCAGTATTTT.